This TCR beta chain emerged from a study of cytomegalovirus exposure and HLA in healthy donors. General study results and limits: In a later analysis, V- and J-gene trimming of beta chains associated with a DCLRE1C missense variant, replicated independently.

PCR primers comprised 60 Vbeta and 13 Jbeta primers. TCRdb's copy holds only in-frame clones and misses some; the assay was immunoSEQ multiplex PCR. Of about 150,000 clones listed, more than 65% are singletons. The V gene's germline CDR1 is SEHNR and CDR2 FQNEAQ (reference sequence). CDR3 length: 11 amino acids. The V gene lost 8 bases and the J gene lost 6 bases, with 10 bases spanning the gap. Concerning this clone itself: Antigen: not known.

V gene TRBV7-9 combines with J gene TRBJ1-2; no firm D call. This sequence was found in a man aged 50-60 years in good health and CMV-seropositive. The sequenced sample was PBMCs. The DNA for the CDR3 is TGTGCCAGCGGCACCACGAATGGCTACACCTTC. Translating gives CASGTTNGYTF.